Shown below are 27 T cell receptor beta chains from a single sample sequenced in a study of CD8+ T cells in alopecia areata. RNA was isolated and reverse transcribed to cDNA, the sequencing template. Sequenced by immunoSEQ multiplex PCR; TCRdb stores in-frame clones only, minus some. The table has approximately 150,000 clones, around 62% seen once. Material: CD8+ T cells sorted from blood. These receptors all stem from a human donor in good health.

This clone has just a few counts. The chain is built from TRBV9 and TRBJ1-1; possibly TRBD1 for D (5 bases). CDR1 and CDR2 from the germline V gene are SGDLS and YYNGEE. V gave up 2 bases and J gave up 0 bases, with 8 bases separating them. This CDR3 is 14 amino acids long. The CDR3 loop reads CASSVADMNTEAFF. The CDR3, as DNA: TGTGCCAGCAGCGTGGCGGACATGAACACTGAAGCTTTCTTT.

The DNA of the CDR3 is TGTGCCAGCAGCCGCGCAGGAGAGTGGGAAAAACTGTTTTTT. It specifies CASSRAGEWEKLFF. The chain has TRBV28 and TRBJ1-4; D not resolved. The CDR3 is 14 amino acids. CDR1 is MDHEN and CDR2 is SYDVKM in the germline V gene. V lost 6 bases and J lost 8, with 16 bases in between.

Only a few counts were recorded for this clone. The J gene is TRBJ2-1, the V gene TRBV2; TRBD2 matches 10 bases. CDR3 length: 15 amino acids. Germline CDR1 and CDR2: SNHLY and FYNNEI. After removal of 6 bases from V and 8 bases from J, the junction contained 10 bases not matched to a gene. The CDR3, as DNA: TGTGCCAGCAGGGCCGGGACTAGCGTTACCCATGAGCAGTTCTTC. Translating it yields CASRAGTSVTHEQFF.

This clone was observed a few times. This sequence joins TRBV19 and TRBJ2-7; TRBD2 might be the D (6 bases). The germline gives CDR1 LNHDA, CDR2 SQIVND (reference sequence). This CDR3 is 12 amino acids long. Trimming left V 3 bases short and J 6 bases short, with 9 bases between. The chain's CDR3 is CASSIAGTEQYF. The CDR3 nucleotides read TGTGCCAGTAGTATCGCGGGGACCGAGCAGTACTTC.

The chain employs TRBV14 and TRBJ2-1; 9 bases agree with TRBD2. The CDR3 has 14 amino acids. V lost 2 bases and J lost 10; bases outside the gene matches: 6. Germline V gives CDR1 SGHDN, CDR2 FVKESK. DNA of the CDR3: TGTGCCAGCAGCCAAATAGCGGGAGTCCCCGAGCAGTTCTTC. It codes for CASSQIAGVPEQFF.

The table lists this clone with a few counts. The chain uses TRBV5-6 and TRBJ2-7; TRBD2 agrees at 8 bases. The CDR3 has 17 amino acids. Germline V gives CDR1 SGHDT, CDR2 YYEEEE. V was pared by 4 bases and J by 3 bases, with 15 bases of the junction left unmatched. The CDR3 protein is CASSQALYAGGHYEQYF. CDR3 in DNA: TGTGCCAGCAGCCAAGCCCTTTACGCGGGAGGCCACTACGAGCAGTACTTC.

Only a few counts were recorded for this clone. V usage is TRBV21-1 and J usage is TRBJ2-7; the table calls TRBD2, which could not be checked here. TRBV21-1 is reported as a pseudogene. The CDR3 sequence is 18 residues long. The DNA for the CDR3 is TGTGCCAGCACGACCCGGTCCGGTTTCTTGGAGTCTGCGTGTGAGCAGTACTTC. This codes for CASTTRSGFLESACEQYF.

This chain joins TRBV4-1 and TRBJ2-5; 8 bases are shared with TRBD2. The DNA end is more similar to TRBJ2-7, so the J call may be wrong. This CDR3 is built from 14 residues. CDR1 and CDR2 from the germline V gene are MGHRA and YSYEKL. The CDR3 spells CASSQKTSEYEQYF. In DNA form, the CDR3 reads TGCGCCAGCAGCCAAAAGACTAGCGAATACGAGCAGTACTTC.

This chain links TRBV27 with TRBJ2-5; D gene uncertain. This CDR3 comprises 15 residues. Trimming removed 2 bases from V and 6 bases from J, with 16 bases in between. Germline V CDR1 and CDR2: MNHEY, SMNVEV (reference sequence). The CDR3 coding sequence is TGTGCCAGCAGTTTAAAGGACCGCGAACTGAAGACCCAGTACTTC. As protein: CASSLKDRELKTQYF.

This clone was seen more than once but under ten times. The chain has TRBV9 and TRBJ2-5, with TRBD2 identical over 10 bases. Germline CDR1 and CDR2: SGDLS and YYNGEE. This CDR3 comprises 14 residues. V lost 4 bases, J lost 4 bases, and 4 bases stayed unmatched. CDR3 loop: CASSSRLAGETQYF. The CDR3 DNA follows: TGTGCCAGCAGCTCTCGACTAGCGGGAGAGACCCAGTACTTC. The whole variable domain, remainder taken from reference TRBV9 and TRBJ2-5, is DSGVTQTPKHLITATGQRVTLRCSPRSGDLSVYWYQQSLDQGLQFLIQYYNGEERAKGNILERFSAQQFPDLHSELNLSSLELGDSALYFCASSSRLAGETQYFGPGTRLLVL.

This clone was counted once. V usage is TRBV11-2 and J usage is TRBJ2-1; the D gene is possibly TRBD1 (6 bases). V was shortened by 1 base and J by 6 bases, with 16 bases between the two germline ends. This CDR3 contains 16 residues. CDR1 SGHAT and CDR2 FQNNGV come from the germline V gene. The CDR3 sequence: CASSLVITGLVNEQFF. For the CDR3, the DNA is TGTGCCAGCAGCTTAGTAATCACAGGGCTGGTCAATGAGCAGTTCTTC.

In its sample, this clone was seen a few times. The rearrangement uses TRBV27 and TRBJ1-2, with D unresolved. Germline V lookup: CDR1 MNHEY, CDR2 SMNVEV (reference sequence). The CDR3 sequence is 12 residues long. The V gene lost 5 bases and the J gene lost 8 bases, with 12 bases spanning the gap. The CDR3 bases are TGTGCCAGCAGTCCGAAATACGGCGGCTACACCTTC. Its protein is CASSPKYGGYTF.

The V call is TRBV15, the J call TRBJ1-5, with D perhaps TRBD1 (5 bases). This CDR3 is 15 amino acids long. V lost 0 bases to trimming and J lost 3 bases, with 9 bases between them. Germline-derived CDR1 and CDR2 are LNHNV and YYDKDF (reference sequence). CDR3 bases: TGTGCCACCAGCAGAGAAGACAGAGTCAATCAGCCCCAGCATTTT. Translating gives CATSREDRVNQPQHF.

The V gene is TRBV4-1, the J gene TRBJ2-7, with D possibly TRBD1 on 6 matching bases. The CDR3 loop spans 12 amino acids. Germline CDR1 and CDR2: MGHRA and YSYEKL. Trimming cost V 1 base and J 6 bases, with 7 bases left between them. The CDR3 coding sequence is TGCGCCAGCAGCCAAGGGACAGCCGAGCAGTACTTC. This encodes CASSQGTAEQYF.

The CDR3 bases are TGTGCCAGTTCCATTCCGTACCAAGAGACCCAGTACTTC. This translates into CASSIPYQETQYF. The chain combines TRBV7-9 with TRBJ2-5; D ambiguous. The length of the CDR3 is 13 residues. V lost 9 bases and J 0 bases, leaving 11 bases between the germline ends. Germline V CDR1 and CDR2: SEHNR, FQNEAQ (reference sequence).

This chain joins TRBV29-1 and TRBJ1-2, with TRBD1 matching over 7 bases. The germline V gene encodes CDR1 SQVTM and CDR2 ANQGSEA. V trimming: 3 bases; J trimming: 4 bases; junction bases outside the gene matches: 11. The CDR3 consists of 15 residues. CDR3 region: CSVDEDIGTAYGYTF. The DNA of the CDR3 is TGCAGCGTTGACGAAGATATCGGGACAGCCTATGGCTACACCTTC.

This chain uses TRBV2 with TRBJ1-1, with D hard to call. Germline V lookup: CDR1 SNHLY, CDR2 FYNNEI. V lost 0 bases and J 0 bases, leaving 11 bases between the germline ends. This CDR3 contains 16 residues. The CDR3 here is CASSEASPPVNTEAFF. CDR3 bases: TGTGCCAGCAGTGAAGCGTCTCCCCCCGTGAACACTGAAGCTTTCTTT. Variable domain in full (rest from reference TRBV2 and TRBJ1-1): EPEVTQTPSHQVTQMGQEVILRCVPISNHLYFYWYRQILGQKVEFLVSFYNNEISEKSEIFDDQFSVERPDGSNFTLKIRSTKLEDSAMYFCASSEASPPVNTEAFFGQGTRLTVV.

The CDR3 DNA follows: TGCAGCGTTGGCGGGGCGGTCGGTGATGGCTACACCTTC. It is translated as CSVGGAVGDGYTF. The chain carries TRBV29-1 and TRBJ1-2; D might be TRBD1 (5 bases). The V gene lost 4 bases and the J gene lost 6 bases, with 15 bases spanning the gap. Germline CDR1 reads SQVTM; CDR2 reads ANQGSEA. This CDR3 contains 13 residues.

The V call is TRBV5-1, the J call TRBJ2-1; 11 bases fit TRBD2. CDR3 length equals 16 residues. CDR1 and CDR2 (germline): SGHRS, YFSETQ. Unmatched junction bases numbered 11, after V lost 7 bases and J lost 5 bases. CDR3 region: CASHYLGLAENNEQFF. CDR3 nucleotides: TGCGCCAGCCACTATCTGGGACTAGCGGAAAACAATGAGCAGTTCTTC. The full variable domain, rest sourced from reference TRBV5-1 and TRBJ2-1, is KAGVTQTPRYLIKTRGQQVTLSCSPISGHRSVSWYQQTPGQGLQFLFEYFSETQRNKGNFPGRFSGRQFSNSRSEMNVSTLELGDSALYLCASHYLGLAENNEQFFGPGTRLTVL.

The chain couples TRBV27 to TRBJ2-7, with D possibly being TRBD1 (6 bases). With 2 bases removed from V and 4 bases from J, the gap between germline ends came to 9 bases. The CDR3 extends over 13 amino acids. Germline CDR1 reads MNHEY; CDR2 reads SMNVEV (reference sequence). In DNA form, the CDR3 reads TGTGCCAGCAGTTTAGGGACACGATACGAGCAGTACTTC. It codes for CASSLGTRYEQYF.

The chain carries TRBV11-2 and TRBJ2-1, with 7 bases aligning to TRBD1. J was trimmed by 5 bases and V by 5 bases; bases with no gene match: 12. Germline V CDR1 and CDR2: SGHAT, FQNNGV. The CDR3 consists of 16 residues. As DNA, the CDR3 is TGTGCCAGCAGCCTCCGACCGGGACAGCCCGACAATGAGCAGTTCTTC. This translates into CASSLRPGQPDNEQFF. The whole variable domain, remainder taken from reference TRBV11-2 and TRBJ2-1, is EAGVAQSPRYKIIEKRQSVAFWCNPISGHATLYWYQQILGQGPKLLIQFQNNGVVDDSQLPKDRFSAERLKGVDSTLKIQPAKLEDSAVYLCASSLRPGQPDNEQFFGPGTRLTVL.

V gene TRBV9 combines with J gene TRBJ2-1; D remains unclear. V lost 4 bases to trimming and J lost 9 bases, with 11 bases between them. In germline, CDR1 is SGDLS, CDR2 YYNGEE. This CDR3 comprises 12 residues. CDR3 protein: CASSTPTTEQFF. The CDR3 region has the DNA TGTGCCAGCAGCACGCCGACGACTGAGCAGTTCTTC.

This clone was detected only a few times. In DNA form, the CDR3 reads TGTGCCAGCAGCTCGACTAGCGGCCCCACAGATACGCAGTATTTT. This codes for CASSSTSGPTDTQYF. V is TRBV7-9 and J is TRBJ2-3; 9 nucleotides align to TRBD2. V trimming: 4 bases; J trimming: 2 bases; junction bases outside the gene matches: 4. Per the germline V gene, CDR1 is SEHNR and CDR2 is FQNEAQ (reference sequence). This CDR3 contains 15 residues.

This rearrangement joins TRBV30 to TRBJ2-4, with 8 nucleotides matching TRBD2. The CDR3 contains 13 residues. Per germline, CDR1 GTSNPN and CDR2 SVGIG (reference sequence). Trimming took 3 bases from V and 8 from J; bases not matched to a gene: 6. The CDR3 region has the DNA TGTGCCTGGAGCGGGGGGGGCCCCGACATTCAGTACTTC. Its protein is CAWSGGGPDIQYF.

The rearrangement links TRBV9 to TRBJ2-2, with 11 bases that match TRBD2. The CDR3 covers 17 residues. Germline V gene data show CDR1 as SGDLS and CDR2 as YYNGEE. Trimming at V came to 0 bases and at J to 4 bases, leaving 5 bases not matched to a gene. The CDR3 coding sequence is TGTGCCAGCAGCGTAGAGGTAGCGGGAGGGCCCACCGGGGAGCTGTTTTTT. This encodes CASSVEVAGGPTGELFF.

This clone has more than one count but fewer than ten. The chain combines TRBV7-9 with TRBJ2-6; perhaps TRBD2 as D (6 bases). The CDR3 runs 14 residues. The germline V gene encodes CDR1 SEHNR and CDR2 FQNEAQ (reference sequence). V lost 8 bases and J lost 2, with 10 bases in between. CDR3 nucleotides: TGTGCCAGCGGGGGAGGACCTGGGGCCAACGTCCTGACTTTC. Protein: CASGGGPGANVLTF.

The rearrangement uses TRBV6-5 and TRBJ2-1; D not certain. This CDR3 has 13 residues. Germline V gene sequence: CDR1 MNHEY, CDR2 SVGAGI. V was clipped by 7 bases and J by 13 bases, with 20 bases between them. The CDR3 coding sequence is TGTGCCAGCATCCCCCACGGCCAAGTAGTTCAGTTCTTC. Translated, it gives CASIPHGQVVQFF.